These T cell receptor beta chains were read from a single sample in a study of response to subunit inactivated influenza vaccine. MiXCR was run by TCRdb on the RT-PCR reads, yielding one entry per CDR3 protein. The repertoire holds about 570,000 distinct CDR3 sequences, with approximately 11% as singletons. Another study also made use of these data, one on T cells expressing NK-cell markers.

The sample in question was PBMCs from blood, obtained on the day of vaccination. The receptors shown here come from a man aged 50-59 years who received an inactivated influenza vaccine. CDR3s leave out the opening cysteine and the closing phenylalanine or tryptophan. Expanded clones get a size class; other rows say once, few or many, or leave the size out.

TRBJ2-7,few,TRBV5-1,ASSPRLTGTREQY
TRBJ2-7,few,TRBV5-1,ASSTYHRDLSYEQY
TRBJ2-2,few,TRBV20-1,SARALREGWTGELF
TRBJ2-7,-,TRBV29-1,SVEDGARRPYEQY
TRBJ1-4,few,TRBV6-5,ASSYWQTGEKLF
TRBJ2-1,many,TRBV7-3,ASSLGTGVYNEQF
TRBJ1-1,-,TRBV29-1,SVSSGGTEAF
TRBJ1-5,few,TRBV6-5,ASSYSKRGDSEIGQPQH
TRBJ2-3,few,TRBV12-3/TRBV12-4,ASSLVGPTDTQY
TRBJ2-7,-,TRBV20-1,SARGTSGTAAEQY
TRBJ2-1,-,TRBV12-3/TRBV12-4,ASSTAGGFHEQF
TRBJ2-5,-,TRBV11-3,ASSARSGIQETQY
TRBJ2-7,-,TRBV3-1,ASSQDTGNFNEQY
TRBJ2-4,many,TRBV5-6,ASSLWERRGNIQY
TRBJ2-7,-,TRBV7-2,ASSFLAGAHEQY
TRBJ1-6,few,TRBV25-1,ASRGTGSTNSPLH
TRBJ2-1,many,TRBV5-1,ASSNRERSEQF
TRBJ2-1,-,TRBV3-1,ASSQSGSSLLGYNEQF